This TCR beta chain was recorded in a study of cytomegalovirus exposure and HLA in healthy donors. Findings and limits, study-wide: In a later analysis, at a false discovery rate of 0.05, about 16,000 TCR beta sequences matched HLA alleles. Most TCR sequences showed up rarely, but some public TCRs showed up in many donors. V- and J-gene trimming in TCR beta was tied to a missense DCLRE1C variant by an analysis performed later. Per a prior analysis, the majority of TCR beta V segments were productive roughly 90% or roughly 30% of the time.

Primers: 60 Vbeta forward and 13 Jbeta reverse. Method: immunoSEQ multiplex PCR; TCRdb's copy keeps in-frame clones and lacks some. The sample consists of hundreds of thousands of clones, approximately 88% of them appearing once. The CDR3 is 14 residues long. The germline CDR1 and CDR2 sequences are MDHEN and SYDVKM. V dropped 5 bases and J dropped 8; count of bases not matched to a gene: 7. Points on this clone: Its antigen is as yet unknown.

The sequence derives from a boy younger than 10 in good health and CMV-seronegative. V and J are TRBV28 and TRBJ1-2, with 11 bases lining up with TRBD1. Source material: PBMCs. The CDR3 nucleotides read TGTGCCAGCAGTCGGACAGGGGGCGGGGTAGGCTACACCTTC. It translates to CASSRTGGGVGYTF.